These T cell receptor beta chains were read from a single sample in a study of CXCR3-negative and CXCR3-positive naive CD8 T cells. TCRdb reworked the 5' RACE reads into one entry per CDR3 protein, no DNA. The table for this sample gives 75,000 to 90,000 distinct CDR3 sequences. Specimen: naive CXCR3+ CD8+ T cells from blood. The source is a human donor in good health. Some clones in this sample may be carry-over from other donors' samples. The CDR3 runs from the conserved cysteine through the conserved F or W. Fields, in order: V gene, J gene, CDR3 length, CDR3 protein.

V: TRBV12-3/TRBV12-4; J: TRBJ2-2; length: 14; CDR3: CASSWAANTGELFF
V: TRBV27; J: TRBJ2-3; length: 17; CDR3: CASSLVAGGPTTDTQYF
V: TRBV27; J: TRBJ1-1; length: 12; CDR3: CASRRGAAEAFF
V: TRBV28; J: TRBJ2-7; length: 14; CDR3: CASSLRQASYEQYF
V: TRBV5-1; J: TRBJ2-7; length: 13; CDR3: CASSTAGLYEQYF
V: TRBV19; J: TRBJ1-1; length: 12; CDR3: CASSDWDHQAFF
V: TRBV28; J: TRBJ2-7; length: 15; CDR3: CASNTRDRASYEQYF
V: TRBV7-9; J: TRBJ1-5; length: 14; CDR3: CASSGTVGNQPQHF
V: TRBV12-3/TRBV12-4; J: TRBJ2-3; length: 14; CDR3: CASREKGSPDTQYF
V: TRBV15; J: TRBJ2-1; length: 15; CDR3: CATSKERGGYNEQFF
V: TRBV12-3/TRBV12-4; J: TRBJ2-1; length: 14; CDR3: CATSGTSGISEQFF
V: TRBV5-1; J: TRBJ2-6; length: 20; CDR3: CASTSTNSDRAVFGANVLTF
V: TRBV29-1; J: TRBJ1-3; length: 12; CDR3: CSVPGVGNTIYF
V: TRBV28; J: TRBJ2-1; length: 17; CDR3: CASSPLIGGDTYNEQFF
V: TRBV6-4; J: TRBJ2-7; length: 13; CDR3: CASSPGQGVEQYF
V: TRBV28; J: TRBJ1-4; length: 14; CDR3: CASSPRTSNGKLFF
V: TRBV5-1; J: TRBJ2-7; length: 17; CDR3: CASRGTERALGEDEQYF
V: TRBV7-3; J: TRBJ2-7; length: 13; CDR3: CASSMTGRDEQYF
V: TRBV6-6; J: TRBJ2-1; length: 13; CDR3: CASSYGDYNEQFF
V: TRBV6-2/TRBV6-3; J: TRBJ2-7; length: 14; CDR3: CASSSMGSTYEQYF
V: TRBV7-6; J: TRBJ2-7; length: 15; CDR3: CASSSSGVRSYEQYF
V: TRBV20-1; J: TRBJ1-1; length: 14; CDR3: CSASPGGPRTEAFF
V: TRBV27; J: TRBJ2-3; length: 15; CDR3: CASSLEGKGPDTQYF
V: TRBV28; J: TRBJ2-3; length: 17; CDR3: CASSLTSGLRRTDTQYF
V: TRBV28; J: TRBJ2-4; length: 15; CDR3: CASSFNSQAKNIQYF
V: TRBV7-2; J: TRBJ1-6; length: 15; CDR3: CASSTSGRDNSPLHF
V: TRBV29-1; J: TRBJ2-4; length: 13; CDR3: CSVEQGEGNIQYF
V: TRBV27; J: TRBJ2-7; length: 15; CDR3: CASSLTRTGAYEQYF
V: TRBV28; J: TRBJ2-7; length: 13; CDR3: CASSWADKNEQYF
V: TRBV10-2; J: TRBJ2-1; length: 15; CDR3: CASSPTSGSFNEQFF
V: TRBV6-5; J: TRBJ2-1; length: 15; CDR3: CASSALAGGNNEQFF
V: TRBV6-2/TRBV6-3; J: TRBJ2-2; length: 14; CDR3: CASSARSNTGELFF
V: TRBV19; J: TRBJ1-1; length: 13; CDR3: CASSIWGAGEAFF
V: TRBV6-5; J: TRBJ1-1; length: 13; CDR3: CASTDGPGSEAFF
V: TRBV20-1; J: TRBJ2-1; length: 15; CDR3: CSAIPKTQFFGEQFF
V: TRBV20-1; J: TRBJ2-5; length: 15; CDR3: CSARSGGLLQETQYF
V: TRBV12-3/TRBV12-4; J: TRBJ2-7; length: 14; CDR3: CASSDEGGFYEQYF
V: TRBV7-2; J: TRBJ2-3; length: 16; CDR3: CASSSRGEKPLDEQYF
V: TRBV28; J: TRBJ2-1; length: 16; CDR3: CASSPHSGTSDGEQFF
V: TRBV4-3; J: TRBJ2-1; length: 17; CDR3: CASSQDRRLAGAREQFF
V: TRBV27; J: TRBJ2-2; length: 13; CDR3: CASSLSGRAELFF
V: TRBV20-1; J: TRBJ1-2; length: 15; CDR3: CSARDGGGRNYGYTF
V: TRBV7-9; J: TRBJ1-4; length: 11; CDR3: CASSPGQFVFF
V: TRBV11-3; J: TRBJ2-1; length: 15; CDR3: CASSPRGGLHNEQFF
V: TRBV29-1; J: TRBJ2-5; length: 13; CDR3: CIAGVGTQETQYF
V: TRBV5-6; J: TRBJ2-5; length: 16; CDR3: CASSLPGLAGGETQYF
V: TRBV20-1; J: TRBJ1-5; length: 15; CDR3: CSARDPQSLNQPQHF
V: TRBV5-5; J: TRBJ2-7; length: 13; CDR3: CASSLEQASEQYF
V: TRBV15; J: TRBJ2-3; length: 15; CDR3: CATTVGRGATDTQYF
V: TRBV20-1; J: TRBJ2-7; length: 13; CDR3: CSAHETGTYEQYF
V: TRBV6-6; J: TRBJ2-3; length: 17; CDR3: CASSLHPGPRLADTQYF
V: TRBV5-1; J: TRBJ1-2; length: 13; CDR3: CASSLVAPVGYTF
V: TRBV15; J: TRBJ2-1; length: 15; CDR3: CATSSPGTGFSEQFF
V: TRBV5-1; J: TRBJ2-2; length: 15; CDR3: CASSLEGFNTGELFF
V: TRBV29-1; J: TRBJ2-3; length: 13; CDR3: CSVGDSPTDTRYF
V: TRBV6-1; J: TRBJ2-3; length: 14; CDR3: CASGNLRGSDTQYF
V: TRBV7-2; J: TRBJ2-3; length: 14; CDR3: CASSHSAYTDTQYF
V: TRBV7-9; J: TRBJ1-1; length: 15; CDR3: CASSLEEDPNTEAFF
V: TRBV6-5; J: TRBJ2-1; length: 14; CDR3: CASSYSSGGGEQFF
V: TRBV20-1; J: TRBJ1-5; length: 17; CDR3: CSARTPGQTYSNQPQHF